The rows below give T cell receptor beta chains drawn from one sample of a study of cytomegalovirus exposure and HLA in healthy donors. Assay used: immunoSEQ multiplex PCR; TCRdb lists only in-frame clones, some missing. In the table there are roughly 150,000 clones, roughly 82% of which are singletons. The sequenced sample was PBMCs. These receptors were obtained from a woman aged 45-60 years in good health and CMV-seropositive. CDR3s leave out the opening cysteine and the closing phenylalanine or tryptophan. Size values are once, few and many counts, or a class for expanded clones, and some rows have none.

TRBJ1-6 TRBV28 . AALDRYNSPLH
TRBJ1-1 TRBV13 few ASSSRETGGPEAF
TRBJ2-7 TRBV9 . ASSVDSGGTYGHEQY
TRBJ2-1 TRBV7-2 . ASSSTRNRGGNEQF
TRBJ2-1 TRBV29-1 . SVVPRAGGLLEQF
TRBJ2-3 TRBV27 . ASSSGGFQATQY
TRBJ1-1 TRBV6-1 . ASRLRGPNTEAF
TRBJ1-6 TRBV18 few ASSPGQYNSPLH
TRBJ1-3 TRBV4-1 . ASSQVLTGDRGNTIY
TRBJ1-2 TRBV20-1 . SALQGDGYT
TRBJ2-5 TRBV6-1 . ASSNSGETQY
TRBJ2-7 TRBV12-5 few ASAEVGRRYEQY
TRBJ1-1 TRBV9 . ASSVVAAWGAEAF
TRBJ2-1 TRBV12-5 . ASGLDGAYNEQF
TRBJ2-7 TRBV7-2 . ASSLEGRGPIGEQY
. TRBV2 once ASSDPGQGGGYEQY
TRBJ2-6 TRBV14 . ASSQGHSGANVLT
TRBJ2-2 TRBV21-1 . ASRRTGELF
TRBJ1-4 TRBV6-6 . ASSYYEEGEKLF
TRBJ2-7 TRBV6-6 once ASSYWESSYEQY
TRBJ2-3 TRBV2 . ASSLAGGITDTQY
TRBJ2-1 TRBV27 . ASSLRIRDSYNEQF
TRBJ1-4 TRBV6-5 . ASSAGQLLF
TRBJ1-5 TRBV7-2 . ASGSYSNQPQH
TRBJ2-3 TRBV12-5 . ASGSAVAPQY
TRBJ2-7 TRBV11-2 . ASSLASGGYPYEQY
TRBJ2-3 TRBV5-6 . ASSTGSDTQY
TRBJ2-2 TRBV9 . ASSVGQGNTGELF
TRBJ1-1 TRBV5-3 . ARSRPGHALNTEAF
TRBJ1-2 TRBV19 . ASSRLRAEDGYT
TRBJ2-4 TRBV19 . ASSSPGQGHIQY
TRBJ1-6 TRBV4-3 . ASSQAPGTGNSPLH
TRBJ1-1 TRBV15 . ATSRDRQGRAF
TRBJ1-5 TRBV10-1 once ASSEWYRQPQH
TRBJ1-3 TRBV7-9 . ASSVEGQGVGNTIY
TRBJ1-6 TRBV6-6 once ASHKDSPYNSPLH
TRBJ2-2 TRBV4-3 . ASSQERGGSGELF
TRBJ2-3 TRBV9 . ASSASTAFTDTQY
TRBJ1-3 TRBV6-1 once ASSEDRLLSGNTIY
TRBJ1-2 TRBV6-5 . ASKGQAFFYGYT
TRBJ2-7 TRBV10-3 . AISTTSAAGSYEQY
TRBJ1-1 TRBV30 . AWSRGGLGDTEAF
TRBJ2-2 TRBV7-6 . ASSEGGNGELF
TRBJ2-3 TRBV15 . ATSRDDLAGAPSTDTQY
TRBJ1-4 TRBV4-3 . ASSPTPGGKLF
TRBJ2-2 TRBV7-8 . ASSLGQATGELF